These 19 T cell receptor beta chains share one sample of origin, sequenced in a study of blood T cell repertoires in COVID-19. The protocol was immunoSEQ multiplex PCR, while the TCRdb copy is restricted to in-frame clones and leaves out a portion. The profile shows 100,000 to 150,000 clones, around 80% of them singletons. Sequenced input: peripheral blood. The receptors shown here come from a woman between 45 and 60 years old with acute or convalescent COVID-19.

The V gene is TRBV5-1, the J gene TRBJ2-2; 7 nucleotides match TRBD1. Germline V gene sequence: CDR1 SGHRS, CDR2 YFSETQ. With V trimmed by 4 bases and J by 0 bases, 6 bases remained unmatched. The CDR3 runs 16 residues. The CDR3 DNA follows: TGCGCCAGCAGCCTTACCGGGACAGCGAACACCGGGGAGCTGTTTTTT. Its translation: CASSLTGTANTGELFF. The full variable domain, with the rest looked up from reference TRBV5-1 and TRBJ2-2, is KAGVTQTPRYLIKTRGQQVTLSCSPISGHRSVSWYQQTPGQGLQFLFEYFSETQRNKGNFPGRFSGRQFSNSRSEMNVSTLELGDSALYLCASSLTGTANTGELFFGEGSRLTVL.

This chain links TRBV4-2 with TRBJ2-7; TRBD1 aligns across 7 bases. Germline CDR1 and CDR2: LGHNA and YNFKEQ. This CDR3 is built from 13 residues. Trimming at V came to 1 base and at J to 5 bases, leaving 2 bases not matched to a gene. This chain's CDR3 is CASSQGDRDEQYF. DNA for the CDR3: TGTGCCAGCAGCCAAGGTGACAGGGACGAGCAGTACTTC.

As concerns this clone: Other DNA sequences of this sample code for an identical CDR3. This rearrangement joins TRBV9 to TRBJ1-2, with 7 nucleotides matching TRBD1. The CDR3 covers 13 residues. V was clipped by 4 bases and J by 8 bases; unmatched bases: 8. Per germline, CDR1 SGDLS and CDR2 YYNGEE. The CDR3 coding sequence is TGTGCCAGCAGCCCCCGACAGGGTAGCGGCTACACCTTC. Translation: CASSPRQGSGYTF.

The chain joins TRBV19 to TRBJ1-1; the D gene is possibly TRBD1 (6 bases). This CDR3 spans 14 amino acids. Germline CDR1 is LNHDA and CDR2 is SQIVND (reference sequence). V lost 7 bases and J 5 bases, leaving 17 bases between the germline ends. Here the CDR3 DNA reads TGTGCCAGTACCCCCAGCGGGGGGCGGACTGAAGCTTTCTTT. Translation gives CASTPSGGRTEAFF. Combining the CDR3 with reference TRBV19 and TRBJ1-1 gives the whole variable domain DGGITQSPKYLFRKEGQNVTLSCEQNLNHDAMYWYRQDPGQGLRLIYYSQIVNDFQKGDIAEGYSVSREKKESFPLTVTSAQKNPTAFYLCASTPSGGRTEAFFGQGTRLTVV.

The rearrangement uses TRBV28 and TRBJ2-1, with 11 nucleotides matching TRBD2. The germline CDR1 and CDR2 sequences are MDHEN and SYDVKM. Trimming cost V 7 bases and J 3 bases; bases outside gene matches: 8. The CDR3 runs to 16 residues. CDR3 sequence (DNA): TGTGCCAGCATCGGGACTAGCGGAATCGGCTACAATGAGCAGTTCTTC. Its translation: CASIGTSGIGYNEQFF.

The chain has TRBV7-6 and TRBJ1-2; possibly TRBD1 for D (5 bases). Germline CDR1 SGHVS, CDR2 FNYEAQ. Trimming shortened V by 3 bases and J by 8 bases, and 13 bases separated the two germline ends. CDR3 length: 13 residues. The chain's CDR3 is CASSLQGSGGYTF. CDR3 bases: TGTGCCAGCAGCTTGCAGGGTTCAGGCGGCTACACCTTC.

The V and J genes are TRBV25-1 and TRBJ2-7; D is uncertain. The V end was cut by 3 bases, the J end by 5 bases, with 11 bases between. Germline CDR1 reads MGHDK; CDR2 reads SYGVNS. The CDR3 length is 13 residues. The CDR3 bases are TGTGCCAGCAGTGACTCTTCCCTCCACGAGCAGTACTTC. Its protein product is CASSDSSLHEQYF.

This clone came up once. This chain joins TRBV18 and TRBJ1-2; possibly TRBD1 for D (6 bases). Looked up from germline, CDR1 is KGHSH and CDR2 is LQKENI. The CDR3 contains 13 residues. The V and J ends lost 5 bases and 3 bases respectively, with 10 bases between them. The CDR3 region is CASSTGQDYGYTF. The CDR3 nucleotides are TGTGCCAGCTCAACAGGGCAAGACTATGGCTACACCTTC.

J is TRBJ2-2 and V is TRBV5-1; 9 bases line up with TRBD2. CDR1 and CDR2 from the germline V gene are SGHRS and YFSETQ. The CDR3 has 17 residues. With V trimmed by 1 base and J by 5 bases, 9 bases remained unmatched. CDR3 DNA sequence: TGCGCCAGCAGCTTGATAGTCAGCGGGGGGAATACCGGGGAGCTGTTTTTT. Translated: CASSLIVSGGNTGELFF. Using reference TRBV5-1 and TRBJ2-2 for the parts outside the CDR3, the full variable domain is KAGVTQTPRYLIKTRGQQVTLSCSPISGHRSVSWYQQTPGQGLQFLFEYFSETQRNKGNFPGRFSGRQFSNSRSEMNVSTLELGDSALYLCASSLIVSGGNTGELFFGEGSRLTVL.

The rearrangement uses TRBV5-8 and TRBJ1-6; D is perhaps TRBD1 (6 bases). Germline V gene sequence: CDR1 SGHTS, CDR2 YDEGEE. V was pared by 4 bases and J by 7 bases, with 27 bases between. The CDR3 sequence is 19 residues long. Written as DNA, the CDR3 is TGTGCCAGCAGCCGACATACAGGGTACGGTCCTAAAGAGAATTCACCCCTCCACTTT. Translating it yields CASSRHTGYGPKENSPLHF. The variable domain in full, with the rest retrieved from reference TRBV5-8 and TRBJ1-6, is EAGVTQSPTHLIKTRGQQATLRCSPISGHTSVYWYQQALGLGLQFLLWYDEGEERNRGNFPPRFSGRQFPNYSSELNVNALELEDSALYLCASSRHTGYGPKENSPLHFGNGTRLTVT.

The CDR3, as DNA: TGTGCCAGCTCACTGGGCCCCAGCTCCTACAATGAGCAGTTCTTC. Protein sequence: CASSLGPSSYNEQFF. This chain links TRBV18 with TRBJ2-1; no reliable D call. The CDR3 is 15 residues long. The germline CDR1 and CDR2 sequences are KGHSH and LQKENI. V lost 4 bases and J lost 0, with 10 bases in between.

V and J are TRBV4-1 and TRBJ2-1; TRBD2 agrees at 9 bases. V lost 4 bases, J lost 0 bases, and 16 bases stayed unmatched. Germline CDR1 reads MGHRA; CDR2 reads YSYEKL. This CDR3 spans 20 amino acids. DNA of the CDR3: TGCGCCAGCAGCCCTGCGGGACTAGCTTCCCTTCCTAGCTCCTACAATGAGCAGTTCTTC. Translation: CASSPAGLASLPSSYNEQFF.

In nucleotides, the CDR3 is TGTGCCAGCAGCCACGGACAGGGGGCGAGGTTGGGCACAGATACGCAGTATTTT. Translating gives CASSHGQGARLGTDTQYF. The V call is TRBV5-8, the J call TRBJ2-3; 11 positions match TRBD1. CDR1 and CDR2 from the germline V gene are SGHTS and YDEGEE. V shed 4 bases and J 1 base; nucleotides not matched to a gene: 11. This CDR3 comprises 18 residues.

This clone has just one count. The chain carries TRBV6-5 and TRBJ1-5, with D uncertain. The CDR3 loop spans 15 amino acids. Looked up from germline, CDR1 is MNHEY and CDR2 is SVGAGI. The germline V and J ends were trimmed by 6 bases and 1 base, with 13 bases remaining between them. Here the CDR3 reads CASRNTGSSNQPQHF. The DNA of the CDR3 is TGTGCCAGCAGGAATACGGGGAGCAGCAATCAGCCCCAGCATTTT.

The chain joins TRBV10-3 to TRBJ1-1; 7 bases match TRBD1. Unmatched junction bases numbered 6, after V lost 10 bases and J lost 1 base. CDR1 ENHRY and CDR2 SYGVKD come from the germline V gene. The CDR3 length is 13 residues. The CDR3 DNA is TGTGCCACCAGACAGGGACCGAACACTGAAGCTTTCTTT. Its translation: CATRQGPNTEAFF.

The chain has TRBV20-1 and TRBJ2-7; D is perhaps TRBD2 (5 bases). Germline-derived CDR1 and CDR2 are DFQATT and SNEGSKA (reference sequence). V dropped 3 bases and J dropped 4 bases, with 13 bases sitting between them. This CDR3 spans 13 amino acids. CDR3 loop: CSASEESGYEQYF. The CDR3, as DNA: TGCAGTGCTAGTGAAGAGTCGGGGTACGAGCAGTACTTC.

This clone was picked up one time. The J gene is TRBJ2-3, the V gene TRBV5-6, with D possibly TRBD2 on 5 matching bases. The germline V and J ends were trimmed by 4 bases and 2 bases, with 17 bases remaining between them. The CDR3 has 16 amino acids. Germline lookup yields CDR1 SGHDT and CDR2 YYEEEE. This chain's CDR3 is CASSQLRAYPTDTQYF. The CDR3, as DNA: TGTGCCAGCAGCCAATTGCGGGCGTACCCCACAGATACGCAGTATTTT.

The chain combines TRBV27 with TRBJ1-1; maybe TRBD1 (5 bases). Looked up from germline, CDR1 is MNHEY and CDR2 is SMNVEV (reference sequence). The CDR3 contains 15 residues. The ends were cut back, 1 base at V and 2 bases at J, with 11 bases in the middle. CDR3 loop: CASSLLGQGNTEAFF. Here the CDR3 DNA reads TGTGCCAGCAGTTTATTGGGCCAGGGTAACACTGAAGCTTTCTTT.

The chain couples TRBV30 to TRBJ2-1, with 9 bases identical to TRBD1. There are 15 residues in the CDR3. CDR1 is GTSNPN, CDR2 SVGIG, per germline (reference sequence). V lost 2 bases to trimming and J lost 9 bases; unmatched junction nucleotides: 11. CDR3 in DNA: TGTGCCTGGAGTCCGGGACAGGGAATCTACGGTGAGCAGTTCTTC. Translating it yields CAWSPGQGIYGEQFF.